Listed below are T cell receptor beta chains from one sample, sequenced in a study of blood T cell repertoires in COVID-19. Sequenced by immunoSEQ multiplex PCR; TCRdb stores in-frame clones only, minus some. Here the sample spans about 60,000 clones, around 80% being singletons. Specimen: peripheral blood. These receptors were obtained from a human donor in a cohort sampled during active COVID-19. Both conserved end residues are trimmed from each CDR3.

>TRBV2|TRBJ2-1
ASSERIAGGISYNEQF
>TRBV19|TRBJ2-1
ASRTSGSYNEQF
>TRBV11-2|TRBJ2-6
ASSLVWDRGFSGANVLT
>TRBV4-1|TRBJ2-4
ASSQGRLGLKNIQY
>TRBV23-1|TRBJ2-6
ASSLLDREALGANVLT
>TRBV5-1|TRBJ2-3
ASSLDRVSDTQY
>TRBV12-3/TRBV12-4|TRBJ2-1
ASSYGRENEQF
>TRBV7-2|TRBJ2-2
ASSPGGMPNTGELF
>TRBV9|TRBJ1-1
ASSEGQGQTF
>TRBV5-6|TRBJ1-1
ASRVGSTEAF
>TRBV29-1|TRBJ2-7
SVEDRGGRGYEQY
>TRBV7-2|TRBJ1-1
ASSFTGQGVTEAF
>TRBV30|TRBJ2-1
AWATSGSHEQF
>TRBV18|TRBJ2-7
ASSPGLDYYEQY
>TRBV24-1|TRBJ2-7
ATSDEGQGGQY
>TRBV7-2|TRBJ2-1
ASSLAPSGSPSSEQF
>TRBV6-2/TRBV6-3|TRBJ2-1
ASSGGTGWNEQF
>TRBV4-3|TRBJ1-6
ASSQEQGEYSPLH
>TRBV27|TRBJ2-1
ASSSLLGRAIGEQF
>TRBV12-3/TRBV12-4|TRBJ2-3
ASSYSGSDTQY
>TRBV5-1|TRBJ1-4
ASSSGQGDEKLF